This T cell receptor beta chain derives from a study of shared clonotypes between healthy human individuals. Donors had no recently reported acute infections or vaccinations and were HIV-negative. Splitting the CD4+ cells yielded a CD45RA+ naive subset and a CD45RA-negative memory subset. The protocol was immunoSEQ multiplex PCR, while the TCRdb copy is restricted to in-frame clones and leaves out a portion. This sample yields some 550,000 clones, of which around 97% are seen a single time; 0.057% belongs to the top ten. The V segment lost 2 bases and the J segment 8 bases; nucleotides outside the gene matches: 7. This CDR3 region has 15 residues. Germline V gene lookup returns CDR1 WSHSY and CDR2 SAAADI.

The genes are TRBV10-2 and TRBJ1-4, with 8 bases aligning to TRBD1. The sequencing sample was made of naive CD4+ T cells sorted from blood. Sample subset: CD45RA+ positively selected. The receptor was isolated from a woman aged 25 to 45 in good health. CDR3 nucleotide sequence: TGCGCCAGCAGTGAGCCTGACAGGGGATCGGAAAAACTGTTTTTT. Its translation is CASSEPDRGSEKLFF.